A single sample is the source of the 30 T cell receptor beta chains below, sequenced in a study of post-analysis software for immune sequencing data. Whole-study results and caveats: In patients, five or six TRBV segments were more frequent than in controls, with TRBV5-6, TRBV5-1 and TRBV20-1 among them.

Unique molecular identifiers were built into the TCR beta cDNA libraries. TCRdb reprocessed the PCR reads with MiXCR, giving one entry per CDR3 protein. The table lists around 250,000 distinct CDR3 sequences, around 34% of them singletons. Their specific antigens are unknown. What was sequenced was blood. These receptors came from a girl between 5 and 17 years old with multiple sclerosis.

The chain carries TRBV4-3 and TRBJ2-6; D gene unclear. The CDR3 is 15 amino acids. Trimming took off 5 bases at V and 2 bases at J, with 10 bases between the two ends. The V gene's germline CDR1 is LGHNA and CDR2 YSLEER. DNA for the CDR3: TGCGCCAGCAGCTTCCAAAGAACTGGGGCCAACGTCCTGACTTTC. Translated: CASSFQRTGANVLTF.

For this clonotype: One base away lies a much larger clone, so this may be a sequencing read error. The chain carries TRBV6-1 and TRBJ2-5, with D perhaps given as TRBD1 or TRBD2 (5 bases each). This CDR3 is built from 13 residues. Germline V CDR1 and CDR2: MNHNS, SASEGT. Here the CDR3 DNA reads TGTGCCGGCAGTCGGGACGGACAAGAGACCCAGTACTTC. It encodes CAGSRDGQETQYF.

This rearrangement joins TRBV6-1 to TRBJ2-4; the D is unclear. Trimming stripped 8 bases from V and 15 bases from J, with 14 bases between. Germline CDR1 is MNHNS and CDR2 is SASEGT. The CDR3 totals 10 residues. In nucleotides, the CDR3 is TGTGCCAGCGGGGTTTTCCCGATGTACTTC. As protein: CASGVFPMYF.

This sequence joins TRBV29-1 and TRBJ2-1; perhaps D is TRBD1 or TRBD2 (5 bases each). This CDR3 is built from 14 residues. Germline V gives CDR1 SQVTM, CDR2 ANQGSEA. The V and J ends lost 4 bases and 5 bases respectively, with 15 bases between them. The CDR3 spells CSVVVSGRDNEQFF. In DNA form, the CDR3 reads TGCAGCGTTGTGGTGTCAGGGAGAGACAATGAGCAGTTCTTC.

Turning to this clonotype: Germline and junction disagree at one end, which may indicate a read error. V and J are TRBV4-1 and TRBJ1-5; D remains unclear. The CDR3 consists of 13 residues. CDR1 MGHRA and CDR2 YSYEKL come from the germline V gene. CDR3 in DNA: TGCGCCAACAGCCAAGCTCCAAATCAGCCCCAGCATTTT. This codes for CANSQAPNQPQHF.

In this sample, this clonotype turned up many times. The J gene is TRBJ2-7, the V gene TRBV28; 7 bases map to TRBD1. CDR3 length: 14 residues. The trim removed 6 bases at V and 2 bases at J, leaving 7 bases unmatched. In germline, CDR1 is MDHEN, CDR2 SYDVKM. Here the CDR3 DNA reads TGTGCCAGCAGGGACCGGGACAGAGCCTACGAGCAGTACTTC. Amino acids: CASRDRDRAYEQYF.

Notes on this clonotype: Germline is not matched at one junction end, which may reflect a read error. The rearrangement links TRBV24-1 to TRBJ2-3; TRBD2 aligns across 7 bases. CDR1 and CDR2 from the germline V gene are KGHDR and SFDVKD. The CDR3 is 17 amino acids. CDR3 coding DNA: TGTACCACCAGTGATTTGTCCGACGGGGGGTACACAGATACGCAGTATTTT. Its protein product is CTTSDLSDGGYTDTQYF.

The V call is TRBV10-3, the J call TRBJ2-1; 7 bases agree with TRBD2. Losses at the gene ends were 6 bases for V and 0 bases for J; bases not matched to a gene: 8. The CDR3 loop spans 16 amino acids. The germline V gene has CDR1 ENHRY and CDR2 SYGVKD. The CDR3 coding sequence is TGTGCCATCAGGGGAGCGGGAAACAGCTCCTACAATGAGCAGTTCTTC. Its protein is CAIRGAGNSSYNEQFF.

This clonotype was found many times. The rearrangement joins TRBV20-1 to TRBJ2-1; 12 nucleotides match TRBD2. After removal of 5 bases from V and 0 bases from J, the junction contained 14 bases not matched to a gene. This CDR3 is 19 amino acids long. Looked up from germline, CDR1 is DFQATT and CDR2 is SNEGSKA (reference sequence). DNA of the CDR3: TGCAGTGCTCCCCGCGGAGCACTAGCGGGAGGTTCCTCCTACAATGAGCAGTTCTTC. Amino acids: CSAPRGALAGGSSYNEQFF.

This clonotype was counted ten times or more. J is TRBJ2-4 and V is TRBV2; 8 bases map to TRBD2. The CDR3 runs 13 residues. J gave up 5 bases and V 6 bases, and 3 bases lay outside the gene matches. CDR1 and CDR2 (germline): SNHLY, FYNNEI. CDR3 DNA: TGTGCCAGCAGGACTAGCGCCGAAAACATTCAGTACTTC. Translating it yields CASRTSAENIQYF.

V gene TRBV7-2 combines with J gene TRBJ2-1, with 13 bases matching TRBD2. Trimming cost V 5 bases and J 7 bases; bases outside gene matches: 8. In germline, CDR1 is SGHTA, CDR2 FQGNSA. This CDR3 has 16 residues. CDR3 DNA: TGTGCCAGCAGCATCCCGGGACTAGCGGGAATAAATGAGCAGTTCTTC. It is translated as CASSIPGLAGINEQFF.

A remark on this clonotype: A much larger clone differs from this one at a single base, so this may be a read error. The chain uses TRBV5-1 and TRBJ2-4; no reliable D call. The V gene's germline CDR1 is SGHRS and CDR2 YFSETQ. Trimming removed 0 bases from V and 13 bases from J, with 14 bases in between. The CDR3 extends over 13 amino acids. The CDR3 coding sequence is TGCGCCAGCAGCTTGGGACGGTCGAATGAGCAGTACTTC. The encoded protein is CASSLGRSNEQYF.

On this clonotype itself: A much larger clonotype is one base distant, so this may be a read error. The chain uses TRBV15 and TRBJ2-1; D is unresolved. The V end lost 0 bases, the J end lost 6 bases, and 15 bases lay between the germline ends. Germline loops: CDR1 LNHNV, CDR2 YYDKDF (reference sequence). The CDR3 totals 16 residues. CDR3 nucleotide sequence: TGTGCCACCAGCAGAGAATGCGGTCCGACGGGCAATGAGCAGTTCTTC. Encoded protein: CATSRECGPTGNEQFF.

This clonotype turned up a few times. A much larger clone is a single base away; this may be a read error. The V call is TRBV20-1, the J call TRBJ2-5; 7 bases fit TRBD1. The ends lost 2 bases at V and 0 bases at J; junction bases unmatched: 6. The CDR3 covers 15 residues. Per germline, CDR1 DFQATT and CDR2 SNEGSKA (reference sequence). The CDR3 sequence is CSARTEGAYQETQYF. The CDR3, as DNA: TGCAGTGCTAGAACCGAGGGGGCGTACCAAGAGACCCAGTACTTC.

The CDR3 DNA follows: TGTGCCAGCAGCTTTTTCGCCGATAATGAAAAACTGTTTTTT. Residues: CASSFFADNEKLFF. This chain connects TRBV7-9 to TRBJ1-4; D is uncertain. CDR1 and CDR2 from the germline V gene are SEHNR and FQNEAQ (reference sequence). This CDR3 contains 14 residues. Trimming took 3 bases from V and 4 from J, leaving 9 bases between them.

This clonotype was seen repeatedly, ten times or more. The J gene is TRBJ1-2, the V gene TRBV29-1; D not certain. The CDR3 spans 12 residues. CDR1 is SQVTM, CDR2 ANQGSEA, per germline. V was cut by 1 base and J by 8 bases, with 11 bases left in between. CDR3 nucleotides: TGCAGCGTTGAAGGGGGTTTGGAGGGCTACACCTTC. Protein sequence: CSVEGGLEGYTF.

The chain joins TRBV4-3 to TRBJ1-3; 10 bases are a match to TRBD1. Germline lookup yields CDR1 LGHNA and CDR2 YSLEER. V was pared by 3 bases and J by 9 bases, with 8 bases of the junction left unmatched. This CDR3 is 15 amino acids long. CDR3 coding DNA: TGCGCCAGCAGCCAGGAGGGACAGGGGTTTTCCACCATATATTTT. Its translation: CASSQEGQGFSTIYF.

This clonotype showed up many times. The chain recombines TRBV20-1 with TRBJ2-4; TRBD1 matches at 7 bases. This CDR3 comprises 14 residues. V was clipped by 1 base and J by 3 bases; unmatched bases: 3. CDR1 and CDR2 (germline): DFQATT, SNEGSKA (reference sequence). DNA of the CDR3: TGCAGTGCTAGAGCGTCAGGGGGCAAAAACATTCAGTACTTC. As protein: CSARASGGKNIQYF.

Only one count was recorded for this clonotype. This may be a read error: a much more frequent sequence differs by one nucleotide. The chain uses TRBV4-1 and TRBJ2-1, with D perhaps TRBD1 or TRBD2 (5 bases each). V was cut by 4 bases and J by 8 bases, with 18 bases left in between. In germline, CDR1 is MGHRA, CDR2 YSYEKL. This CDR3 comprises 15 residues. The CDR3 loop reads CASSRVLLGDDEQFF. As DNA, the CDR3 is TGCGCCAGCAGCCGCGTCCTTTTAGGGGACGATGAGCAGTTCTTC.

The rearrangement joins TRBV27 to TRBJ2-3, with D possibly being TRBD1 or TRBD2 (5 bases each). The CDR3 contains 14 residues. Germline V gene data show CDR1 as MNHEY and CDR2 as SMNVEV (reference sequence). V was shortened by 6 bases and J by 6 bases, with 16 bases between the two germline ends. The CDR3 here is CASSGAGGRDTQYF. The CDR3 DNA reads TGTGCCAGCAGCGGAGCTGGGGGAAGGGATACGCAGTATTTT.

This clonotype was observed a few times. In nucleotides, the CDR3 is TGTGCCAGTACAGGGGAGTCCTATGGCTACACCTTC. Protein: CASTGESYGYTF. The chain links TRBV2 to TRBJ1-2; 7 bases match TRBD1. With V trimmed by 9 bases and J by 4 bases, 5 bases remained unmatched. The length of the CDR3 is 12 residues. The germline CDR1 and CDR2 sequences are SNHLY and FYNNEI.

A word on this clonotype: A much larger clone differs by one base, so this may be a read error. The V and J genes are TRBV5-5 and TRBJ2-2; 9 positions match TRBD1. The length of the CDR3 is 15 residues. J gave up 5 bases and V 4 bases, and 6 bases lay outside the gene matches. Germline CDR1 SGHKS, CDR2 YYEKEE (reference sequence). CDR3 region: CASSIRQGGTGELFF. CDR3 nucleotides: TGTGCCAGCAGCATCCGACAGGGGGGGACCGGGGAGCTGTTTTTT.

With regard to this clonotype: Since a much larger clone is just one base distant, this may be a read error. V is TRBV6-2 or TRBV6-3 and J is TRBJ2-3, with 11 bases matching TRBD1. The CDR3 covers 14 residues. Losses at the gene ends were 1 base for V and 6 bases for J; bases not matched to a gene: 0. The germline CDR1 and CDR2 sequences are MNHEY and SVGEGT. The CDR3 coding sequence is TGTGCCAGCAGTTACTGGGACAGGGGGGATACGCAGTATTTT. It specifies CASSYWDRGDTQYF.

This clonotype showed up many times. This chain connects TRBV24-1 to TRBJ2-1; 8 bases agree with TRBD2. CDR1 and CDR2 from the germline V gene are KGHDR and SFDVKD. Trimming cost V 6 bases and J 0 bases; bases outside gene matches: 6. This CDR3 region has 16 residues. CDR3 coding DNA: TGTGCCACCAGTCCGGTCAGCGGGAGCTCCTACAATGAGCAGTTCTTC. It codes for CATSPVSGSSYNEQFF.

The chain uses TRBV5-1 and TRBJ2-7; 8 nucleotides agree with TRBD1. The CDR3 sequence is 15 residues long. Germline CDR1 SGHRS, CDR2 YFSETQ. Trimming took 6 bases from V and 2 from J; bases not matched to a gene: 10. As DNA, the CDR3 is TGCGCCAGCACCGAAGGACAGGGACCTACCTACGAGCAGTACTTC. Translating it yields CASTEGQGPTYEQYF.

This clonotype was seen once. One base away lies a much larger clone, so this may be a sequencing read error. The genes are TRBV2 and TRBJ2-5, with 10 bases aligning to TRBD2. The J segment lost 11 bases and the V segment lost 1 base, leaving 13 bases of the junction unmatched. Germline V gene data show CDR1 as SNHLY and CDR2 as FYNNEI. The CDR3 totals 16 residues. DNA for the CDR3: TGTGCCAGCAGTGAAGAACGTCTAGCGGGGGCCAATGAGCAGTACTTC. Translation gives CASSEERLAGANEQYF.

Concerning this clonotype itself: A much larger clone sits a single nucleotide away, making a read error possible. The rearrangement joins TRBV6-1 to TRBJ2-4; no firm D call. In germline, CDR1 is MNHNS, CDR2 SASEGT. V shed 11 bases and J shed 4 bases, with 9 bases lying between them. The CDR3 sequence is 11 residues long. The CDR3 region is CAGTEKNIQYF. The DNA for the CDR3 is TGTGCCGGCACTGAGAAAAACATTCAGTACTTC.

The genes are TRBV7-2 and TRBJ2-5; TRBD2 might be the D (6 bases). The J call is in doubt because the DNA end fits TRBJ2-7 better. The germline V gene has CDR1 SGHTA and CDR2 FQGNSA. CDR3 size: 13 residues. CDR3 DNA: TGTGCCAGCAGCTTTGGAGGGAGTTACGAGCAGTACTTC. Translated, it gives CASSFGGSYEQYF.

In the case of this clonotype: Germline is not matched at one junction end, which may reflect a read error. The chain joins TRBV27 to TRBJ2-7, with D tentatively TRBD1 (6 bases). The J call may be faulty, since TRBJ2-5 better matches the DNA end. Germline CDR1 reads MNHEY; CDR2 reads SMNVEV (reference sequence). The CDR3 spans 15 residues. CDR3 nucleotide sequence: TGTGCCAACAGTTCGAAAGACAGGTGGGACGAGACCCAGTACTTC. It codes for CANSSKDRWDETQYF.

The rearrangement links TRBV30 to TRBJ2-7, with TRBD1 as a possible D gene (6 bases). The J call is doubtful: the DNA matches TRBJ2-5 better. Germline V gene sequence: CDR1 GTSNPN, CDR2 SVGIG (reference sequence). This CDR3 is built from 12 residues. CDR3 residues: CAWSVQGETQYF. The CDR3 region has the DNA TGTGCCTGGAGTGTACAGGGAGAGACCCAGTACTTC.